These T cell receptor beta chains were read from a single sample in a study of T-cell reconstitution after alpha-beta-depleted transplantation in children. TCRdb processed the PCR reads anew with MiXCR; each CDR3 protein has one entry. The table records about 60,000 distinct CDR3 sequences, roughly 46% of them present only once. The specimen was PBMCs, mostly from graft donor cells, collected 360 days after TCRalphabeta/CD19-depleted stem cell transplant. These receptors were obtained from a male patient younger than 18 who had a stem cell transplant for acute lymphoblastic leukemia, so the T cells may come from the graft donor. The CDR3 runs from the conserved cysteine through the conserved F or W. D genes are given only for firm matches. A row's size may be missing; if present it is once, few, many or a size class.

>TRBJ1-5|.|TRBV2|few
TGTGCCAGCAGACATGGTTTCATGACAGATTTCGGTCAGCCCCAGCATTTT
CASRHGFMTDFGQPQHF
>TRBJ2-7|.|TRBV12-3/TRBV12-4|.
TGTGCCAGCAGTTTGGGTTACAGGCGCTCCTACGAGCAGTACTTC
CASSLGYRRSYEQYF
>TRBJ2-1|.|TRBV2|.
TGTGCCAGCACAGCACCGGGACAAAGTAGCAATGAGCAGTTCTTC
CASTAPGQSSNEQFF
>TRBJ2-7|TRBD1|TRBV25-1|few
TGTGCCAGCAGTGAATCTTTCGGGACAGGGATCTACGAGCAGTACTTC
CASSESFGTGIYEQYF
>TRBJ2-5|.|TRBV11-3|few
TGTGCCAGCAGCCGAGCGGTCCAAGAGACCCAGTACTTC
CASSRAVQETQYF
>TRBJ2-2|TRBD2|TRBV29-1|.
TGCAGCGTTGAAGACCTTCGGGAGGCTAGCGAGGGAGCGAACACCGGGGAGCTGTTTTTT
CSVEDLREASEGANTGELFF
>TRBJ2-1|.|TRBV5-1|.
TGCGCCAGCAGCTTAGAGGATGAGCAGTTCTTC
CASSLEDEQFF
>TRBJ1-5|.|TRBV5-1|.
TGCGCCAGCAGCTTGGGAGGCTTTAGCAATCAGCCCCAGCATTTT
CASSLGGFSNQPQHF
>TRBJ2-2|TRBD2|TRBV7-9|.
TGTGCCAGCAGCTTGACTAGCGGGAGACCCGGGGAGCTGTTTTTT
CASSLTSGRPGELFF
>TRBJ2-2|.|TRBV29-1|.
TGCAGCGTTGGAGTGGGTTCGAACACCGGGGAGCTGTTTTTT
CSVGVGSNTGELFF
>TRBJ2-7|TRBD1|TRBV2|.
TGTGCCAGCAGAGAGACAGGGAGCTCCTACGAGCAGTACTTC
CASRETGSSYEQYF
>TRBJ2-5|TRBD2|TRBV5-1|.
TGCGCCAGCAGCTTGTCGGCTAGCGGAGGAGAGACCCAGTACTTC
CASSLSASGGETQYF
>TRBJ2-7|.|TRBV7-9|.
TGTGCCAGCAGCTTATACAGGGTCGAGGCCTACGAGCAGTACTTC
CASSLYRVEAYEQYF
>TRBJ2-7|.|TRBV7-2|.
TGTGCCAGCAGCTTAGGGAGGGGGTACTACGAGCAGTACTTC
CASSLGRGYYEQYF
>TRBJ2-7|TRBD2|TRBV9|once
TGTGCCAGCAGCGTAGGAGATAGCGGGAGCGACGAGCAGTACTTC
CASSVGDSGSDEQYF
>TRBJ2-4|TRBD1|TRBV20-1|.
TGCAGTGCTAGAGATTTGACAGGGGTCAAAAACATTCAGTACTTC
CSARDLTGVKNIQYF
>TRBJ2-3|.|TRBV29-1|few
TGCAGCGTCAGGCGGGGCAGCACAGATACGCAGTATTTT
CSVRRGSTDTQYF
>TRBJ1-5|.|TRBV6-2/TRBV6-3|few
TGCTCGGGCTCAATCGGGGGCAATCAGCCCCAGCATTTT
CSGSIGGNQPQHF